These 27 T cell receptor beta chains originate from one sample sequenced in a study of CD4 T cells in relation to SARS-CoV-2 and coronaviruses. The table came from immunoSEQ multiplex PCR; TCRdb's copy has only in-frame clones and leaves some out. The sample lists fewer than 25,000 clones, under 80% seen once, with about 16% in the top ten. No antigen has been identified for these receptors. CD4+ T cells from unexposed donors were obtained before the COVID-19 pandemic (2011-2018). CD4+ T cells were isolated from the cells after more than 8 days of culture. The sequenced material came from CD4+ T cells from PBMCs, cultured in vitro. Receptors originate from a human donor in good health.

For the CDR3, the DNA is TGTGCCAGCAGTGAAGCTGTCGTGTGGGGCAATCAGCCCCAGCATTTT. Protein sequence: CASSEAVVWGNQPQHF. The chain combines TRBV6-1 with TRBJ1-5; D not certain. V dropped 0 bases and J dropped 2 bases, with 11 bases sitting between them. CDR1 and CDR2 (germline): MNHNS, SASEGT. CDR3 length equals 16 residues.

V gene TRBV3-1 (or the pseudogene TRBV3-2) combines with J gene TRBJ1-2; no clear D gene. V shed 0 bases and J shed 8 bases, with 13 bases lying between them. The germline CDR1 and CDR2 sequences are LGHDT and YNNKEL (reference sequence). The CDR3 covers 14 residues. The CDR3 DNA follows: TGTGCCAGCAGCCAAGAACGAGGACGGCGGGGCTACACCTTC. Translation gives CASSQERGRRGYTF.

The chain employs TRBV14 and TRBJ1-6; no clear D gene. This CDR3 region has 17 residues. Looked up from germline, CDR1 is SGHDN and CDR2 is FVKESK. V was shortened by 0 bases and J by 0 bases, with 9 bases between the two germline ends. In nucleotides, the CDR3 is TGTGCCAGCAGCCAAGAGAAACGAAGCTCCTATAATTCACCCCTCCACTTT. Its protein is CASSQEKRSSYNSPLHF. The complete variable domain, with remaining parts taken from reference TRBV14 and TRBJ1-6, reads EAGVTQFPSHSVIEKGQTVTLRCDPISGHDNLYWYRRVMGKEIKFLLHFVKESKQDESGMPNNRFLAERTGGTYSTLKVQPAELEDSGVYFCASSQEKRSSYNSPLHFGNGTRLTVT.

This clone is labeled as hyperexpanded. V is TRBV12-5 and J is TRBJ1-6; D is unresolved. This CDR3 region has 13 residues. V was clipped by 6 bases and J by 9 bases, with 12 bases between them. The germline V gene has CDR1 LGHNT and CDR2 FRNRAP. The CDR3 DNA reads TGTGCTAGTGGCTCACAAGACGGTTCACCCCTCCACTTT. It translates to CASGSQDGSPLHF.

The V and J genes are TRBV18 and TRBJ2-7; D is possibly TRBD1 (6 bases). V was cut by 3 bases and J by 6 bases, with 15 bases left in between. This CDR3 has 14 residues. Germline V gene lookup returns CDR1 KGHSH and CDR2 LQKENI. As DNA, the CDR3 is TGTGCCAGCTCACCTCTCCCTACAGGGATCGAGCAGTACTTC. This sequence encodes CASSPLPTGIEQYF.

V is TRBV7-2 and J is TRBJ1-2; unclear D gene. CDR1 and CDR2 (germline): SGHTA, FQGNSA. The CDR3 has 12 residues. Trimming removed 2 bases from V and 4 bases from J, with 5 bases in between. The CDR3 region is CASSLLVYGYTF. As DNA, the CDR3 is TGTGCCAGCAGCTTATTAGTCTATGGCTACACCTTC.

The chain is built from TRBV6-5 and TRBJ1-5; TRBD1 might be the D (6 bases). Germline-derived CDR1 and CDR2 are MNHEY and SVGAGI. The CDR3 consists of 15 residues. V lost 5 bases and J lost 4, with 15 bases in between. Written as DNA, the CDR3 is TGTGCCAGCAGTCGTACACAGGGCTGGAATCAGCCCCAGCATTTT. Protein: CASSRTQGWNQPQHF.

This chain uses TRBV5-4 with TRBJ1-1, with TRBD1 identical over 8 bases. The germline V gene has CDR1 SGHNT and CDR2 YYREEE (reference sequence). CDR3 length: 16 residues. With V trimmed by 4 bases and J by 1 base, 9 bases remained unmatched. As DNA, the CDR3 is TGTGCCAGCAGCCACCCAGGACAGGGACCGAACACTGAAGCTTTCTTT. Amino acid sequence: CASSHPGQGPNTEAFF.

This chain connects TRBV12-5 to TRBJ1-1; 10 bases map to TRBD1. From germline, CDR1 is LGHNT and CDR2 FRNRAP. There are 15 residues in the CDR3. V gave up 3 bases and J gave up 4 bases; unmatched junction bases: 5. This chain's CDR3 is CASGLDRGRGTEAFF. The DNA of the CDR3 is TGTGCTAGTGGTTTAGACAGGGGGCGGGGCACTGAAGCTTTCTTT.

The chain recombines TRBV27 with TRBJ2-7; 7 positions match TRBD1. Per the germline V gene, CDR1 is MNHEY and CDR2 is SMNVEV (reference sequence). CDR3 length: 14 amino acids. The trim removed 6 bases at V and 7 bases at J, leaving 12 bases unmatched. CDR3 bases: TGTGCCAGCAGACCCGAACAGGGGCCGCGGGAGCAGTACTTC. Amino acids: CASRPEQGPREQYF.

The chain uses TRBV5-4 and TRBJ1-2; 7 bases are a match to TRBD1. The CDR3 loop spans 14 amino acids. In germline, CDR1 is SGHNT, CDR2 YYREEE (reference sequence). V dropped 4 bases and J dropped 3; count of bases not matched to a gene: 6. The CDR3 region has the DNA TGTGCCAGCAGCCTCCGACAGGGTGACTATGGCTACACCTTC. It translates to CASSLRQGDYGYTF.

The chain uses TRBV6-5 and TRBJ1-3; D is unclear. The CDR3 has 11 residues. Germline V CDR1 and CDR2: MNHEY, SVGAGI. V lost 4 bases, J lost 7 bases, and 5 bases lay in between. CDR3 DNA: TGTGCCAGCAGTTTAGGGAACACCATATATTTT. Protein sequence: CASSLGNTIYF.

The chain links TRBV18 to TRBJ2-7; D possibly corresponds to TRBD1 (6 bases). CDR1 and CDR2 (germline): KGHSH, LQKENI. The germline V and J ends were trimmed by 6 bases and 2 bases, with 14 bases remaining between them. The CDR3 is made up of 14 amino acids. The CDR3 DNA reads TGTGCCAGCTCGCGAACATGGACAGCCTACGAGCAGTACTTC. Translated, it gives CASSRTWTAYEQYF.

The gene calls are TRBV19 and TRBJ1-2, with TRBD1 matching over 7 bases. The ends lost 5 bases at V and 4 bases at J; junction bases unmatched: 7. This CDR3 region has 14 residues. Germline V gene sequence: CDR1 LNHDA, CDR2 SQIVND (reference sequence). CDR3: CASSPGGRGYGYTF. In DNA, the CDR3 is TGTGCCAGTAGTCCAGGGGGTCGAGGCTATGGCTACACCTTC.

This chain uses TRBV15 with TRBJ1-2; TRBD1 aligns across 7 bases. Trimming took 6 bases from V and 0 from J; bases not matched to a gene: 7. The CDR3 totals 15 residues. Germline CDR1 and CDR2: LNHNV and YYDKDF (reference sequence). The CDR3 is CATRGTAGPNYGYTF. The CDR3 bases are TGTGCCACCAGAGGGACAGCGGGCCCTAACTATGGCTACACCTTC. The full variable domain, rest sourced from reference TRBV15 and TRBJ1-2, is DAMVIQNPRYQVTQFGKPVTLSCSQTLNHNVMYWYQQKSSQAPKLLFHYYDKDFNNEADTPDNFQSRRPNTSFCFLDIRSPGLGDTAMYLCATRGTAGPNYGYTFGSGTRLTVV.

The V call is TRBV3-1 (or the pseudogene TRBV3-2), the J call TRBJ2-3; D uncertain. This CDR3 has 13 amino acids. V gave up 4 bases and J gave up 5 bases, with 10 bases separating them. Looked up from germline, CDR1 is LGHDT and CDR2 is YNNKEL (reference sequence). In DNA, the CDR3 is TGTGCCAGCAGCCTGGCCCCAGGAGATACGCAGTATTTT. Its translation is CASSLAPGDTQYF.

The chain employs TRBV2 and TRBJ1-1; perhaps TRBD1 as D (5 bases). The V and J ends lost 8 bases and 1 base respectively, with 8 bases between them. The CDR3 loop spans 12 amino acids. Germline CDR1 reads SNHLY; CDR2 reads FYNNEI. CDR3 sequence: CASGGGNTEAFF. The CDR3 DNA reads as TGTGCCAGCGGGGGGGGGAACACTGAAGCTTTCTTT.

This clone came up a few times. The chain joins TRBV10-3 to TRBJ2-3; D unresolved. V shed 5 bases and J shed 1 base, with 13 bases lying between them. The germline V gene encodes CDR1 ENHRY and CDR2 SYGVKD. This CDR3 contains 15 residues. The CDR3 spells CAISKTASGTDTQYF. CDR3 DNA sequence: TGTGCCATCAGTAAGACTGCCTCGGGCACAGATACGCAGTATTTT.

The V gene is TRBV28, the J gene TRBJ1-1; D unclear. Germline V gene sequence: CDR1 MDHEN, CDR2 SYDVKM. V was trimmed by 8 bases and J by 2 bases, leaving 12 bases between them. This CDR3 contains 13 residues. The CDR3 DNA sequence: TGTGCCAGCTCCCCCCAATTCAACACTGAAGCTTTCTTT. This gives the protein CASSPQFNTEAFF.

This sequence joins TRBV10-1 and TRBJ1-5; D uncertain. Germline CDR1 is WNHNN and CDR2 is SYGVQD (reference sequence). The CDR3 consists of 15 residues. V was trimmed by 2 bases and J by 3 bases, leaving 11 bases between them. The CDR3 DNA follows: TGCGCCAGCAGTGAGACGAGAGGGATCAATCAGCCCCAGCATTTT. Its translation is CASSETRGINQPQHF.

The V call is TRBV6-4, the J call TRBJ2-1, with TRBD2 identical over 7 bases. Germline lookup yields CDR1 MRHNA and CDR2 SNTAGT. Unmatched junction bases numbered 8, after V lost 6 bases and J lost 3 bases. The CDR3 covers 15 residues. This chain's CDR3 is CASRDTQRDYNEQFF. CDR3 DNA: TGTGCCAGCAGAGACACACAGCGGGACTACAATGAGCAGTTCTTC.

This chain connects TRBV3-1 (or the pseudogene TRBV3-2) to TRBJ2-7; maybe TRBD2 (5 bases). The length of the CDR3 is 13 residues. Germline V gene sequence: CDR1 LGHDT, CDR2 YNNKEL (reference sequence). Trimming stripped 1 base from V and 2 bases from J, with 6 bases between. The CDR3, as DNA: TGTGCCAGCAGCCAAGGAGGGACCTACGAGCAGTACTTC. This encodes CASSQGGTYEQYF.

The V gene is TRBV10-3, the J gene TRBJ2-1, with 9 positions matching TRBD2. CDR3 length equals 15 residues. Looked up from germline, CDR1 is ENHRY and CDR2 is SYGVKD. The junction had 4 bases not matched to a gene; V was cut back by 6 bases and J by 1 base. CDR3 DNA: TGTGCCATCAGAGATAGCGGGAGATCCTACAATGAGCAGTTCTTC. It codes for CAIRDSGRSYNEQFF.

In its sample, this clone was seen a few times. The rearrangement joins TRBV11-2 to TRBJ2-2; D remains ambiguous. The CDR3 totals 15 residues. Germline assignment: CDR1 SGHAT and CDR2 FQNNGV. V was shortened by 8 bases and J by 1 base, with 14 bases between the two germline ends. The CDR3 DNA is TGTGCCAGCGGTTCCGGCCTAGGGAACACCGGGGAGCTGTTTTTT. Its protein is CASGSGLGNTGELFF.

The rearrangement uses TRBV5-1 and TRBJ1-4; D is uncertain. V was trimmed by 0 bases and J by 3 bases, leaving 12 bases between them. The V gene's germline CDR1 is SGHRS and CDR2 YFSETQ. The CDR3 consists of 16 residues. CDR3 region: CASSLGSRSSNEKLFF. The DNA of the CDR3 is TGCGCCAGCAGCTTGGGGTCTAGAAGTTCTAATGAAAAACTGTTTTTT.

This chain joins TRBV5-4 and TRBJ2-7, with 8 bases identical to TRBD2. This CDR3 contains 13 residues. Per germline, CDR1 SGHNT and CDR2 YYREEE (reference sequence). Unmatched junction bases numbered 4, after V lost 4 bases and J lost 4 bases. This CDR3 is CASSGGRRYEQYF. The CDR3 DNA reads as TGTGCCAGCAGCGGCGGGAGGAGGTACGAGCAGTACTTC.

The chain uses TRBV2 and TRBJ2-2, with D perhaps matching TRBD1 (5 bases). Trimming pared 2 bases from V and 3 bases from J, leaving 10 bases between. Germline lookup yields CDR1 SNHLY and CDR2 FYNNEI. The CDR3 contains 15 residues. In nucleotides, the CDR3 is TGTGCCAGCAGTGAAAAGGGGTTCCACACCGGGGAGCTGTTTTTT. Encoded protein: CASSEKGFHTGELFF.